These 9 T cell receptor beta chains were all obtained from the same sample, sequenced in a study of CXCR3-negative and CXCR3-positive naive CD8 T cells. Overall study findings and caveats: Naive cells positive for CXCR3 carried more hydrophobic TRB CDR3s than CXCR3-negative ones.

For these TCRs, the target antigens are not known. Via 5' RACE with UMI labels, TRB cDNA libraries were prepared. From its re-call of the 5' RACE reads, TCRdb lists each CDR3 protein once, without DNA. The sample table includes 150,000 to 180,000 distinct CDR3 sequences. Sequencing was carried out using naive CXCR3+ CD8+ T cells from blood. The subset: CD45RO-CCR7+CD27+CD95- naive CD8+ T cells expressing CXCR3 (TNR3+). The receptors derive from a human donor in good health. Some clones in this sample may be carry-over from other donors' samples.

This chain links TRBV4-1 with TRBJ2-7; no DNA is available, so the TRBD1 call from TCRdb remains unchecked. The CDR3 is made up of 16 amino acids. Germline V gene sequence: CDR1 MGHRA, CDR2 YSYEKL. The CDR3 region is CASSQDPRTGNYEQYF.

The rearrangement joins TRBV23-1 to TRBJ2-5; checking the TCRdb D call of TRBD2 is not possible without DNA. TRBV23-1 is an ORF; its function is uncertain. The CDR3 is 16 residues long. The CDR3: CASSQGPREGQETQYF.

This chain uses TRBV12-3 or TRBV12-4 with TRBJ1-1. The CDR3 extends over 15 amino acids. CDR3 in amino acids: CASTNSREGSTEAFF.

The chain recombines TRBV7-9 with TRBJ2-2; TCRdb's assignment of TRBD2 cannot be checked, as there is no DNA. Germline loops: CDR1 SEHNR, CDR2 FQNEAQ (reference sequence). This CDR3 is built from 13 residues. The chain's CDR3 is CASSPPDFGELFF.

The rearrangement joins TRBV12-3 or TRBV12-4 to TRBJ1-2. The CDR3 covers 14 residues. The CDR3 here is CASSTVDIVAGYTF.

This chain joins TRBV9 and TRBJ2-5; checking the TCRdb D call of TRBD1 is not possible without DNA. The germline gives CDR1 SGDLS, CDR2 YYNGEE. The CDR3 is made up of 15 amino acids. CDR3: CASSISNRDPGTQYF.

V is TRBV14 and J is TRBJ1-5; TCRdb reports TRBD1, a call that lacks DNA to check it against. The CDR3 spans 15 residues. The V gene's germline CDR1 is SGHDN and CDR2 FVKESK. This chain's CDR3 is CASSRVTVSNQPQHF.

The chain couples TRBV9 to TRBJ1-1; checking the TCRdb D call of TRBD1 is not possible without DNA. The CDR3 has 15 amino acids. Germline V gene data show CDR1 as SGDLS and CDR2 as YYNGEE. The CDR3 protein is CASSVDSGGATEAFF.

The rearrangement uses TRBV28 and TRBJ2-3; there is no DNA to check the TCRdb D call of TRBD2. This CDR3 comprises 19 residues. The V gene's germline CDR1 is MDHEN and CDR2 SYDVKM. CDR3 protein: CASSLPGLGEGTSTDTQYF. Drawing the rest from reference TRBV28 and TRBJ2-3, the complete variable domain is DVKVTQSSRYLVKRTGEKVFLECVQDMDHENMFWYRQDPGLGLRLIYFSYDVKMKEKGDIPEGYSVSREKKERFSLILESASTNQTSMYLCASSLPGLGEGTSTDTQYFGPGTRLTVL.